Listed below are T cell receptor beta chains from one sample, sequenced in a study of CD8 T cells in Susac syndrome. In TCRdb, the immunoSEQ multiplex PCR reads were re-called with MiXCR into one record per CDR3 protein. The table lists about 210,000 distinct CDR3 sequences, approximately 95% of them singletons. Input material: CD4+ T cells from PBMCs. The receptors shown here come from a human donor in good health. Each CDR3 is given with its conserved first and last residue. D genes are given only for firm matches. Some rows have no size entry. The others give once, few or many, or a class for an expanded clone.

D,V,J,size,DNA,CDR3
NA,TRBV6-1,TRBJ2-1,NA,TGTGCCAGCAAAAAAATCCCGGGGGGCCCCTACAATGAGCAGTTCTTC,CASKKIPGGPYNEQFF
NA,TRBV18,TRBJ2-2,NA,TGTGCCAGCTCACCTCCAGGCGGAACCGGGGAGCTGTTTTTT,CASSPPGGTGELFF
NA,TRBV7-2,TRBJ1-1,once,TGTGCCAGCAGCCTCCAACCGGGGAACACTGAAGCTTTCTTT,CASSLQPGNTEAFF
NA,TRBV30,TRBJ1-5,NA,TGTGCCTGGAGTCCTGGGTCCGGCAATCAGCCCCAGCATTTT,CAWSPGSGNQPQHF
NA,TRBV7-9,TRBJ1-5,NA,TGTGCCAGCAGCTTAGGGCAGGGACAGCCCCAGCATTTT,CASSLGQGQPQHF
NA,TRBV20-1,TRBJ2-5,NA,TGCAGTGCTAGTACCCAGGGGGAGACCCAGTACTTC,CSASTQGETQYF
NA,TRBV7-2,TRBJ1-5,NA,TGTGCCAGCAGCTTAAGAGAGAGCAATCAGCCCCAGCATTTT,CASSLRESNQPQHF
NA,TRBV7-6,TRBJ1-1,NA,TGTGCCAGCAGCTTAGTGGGGACCAGGGGAAACACTGAAGCTTTCTTT,CASSLVGTRGNTEAFF
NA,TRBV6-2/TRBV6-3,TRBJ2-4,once,TGTGCCAGCAGACCCCTTCCCGGAGGGCAGGGAAACATTCAGTACTTC,CASRPLPGGQGNIQYF
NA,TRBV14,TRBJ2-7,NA,TGTGCCAGCAGCCCTAGGAAAAACCTCTACGAGCAGTACTTC,CASSPRKNLYEQYF